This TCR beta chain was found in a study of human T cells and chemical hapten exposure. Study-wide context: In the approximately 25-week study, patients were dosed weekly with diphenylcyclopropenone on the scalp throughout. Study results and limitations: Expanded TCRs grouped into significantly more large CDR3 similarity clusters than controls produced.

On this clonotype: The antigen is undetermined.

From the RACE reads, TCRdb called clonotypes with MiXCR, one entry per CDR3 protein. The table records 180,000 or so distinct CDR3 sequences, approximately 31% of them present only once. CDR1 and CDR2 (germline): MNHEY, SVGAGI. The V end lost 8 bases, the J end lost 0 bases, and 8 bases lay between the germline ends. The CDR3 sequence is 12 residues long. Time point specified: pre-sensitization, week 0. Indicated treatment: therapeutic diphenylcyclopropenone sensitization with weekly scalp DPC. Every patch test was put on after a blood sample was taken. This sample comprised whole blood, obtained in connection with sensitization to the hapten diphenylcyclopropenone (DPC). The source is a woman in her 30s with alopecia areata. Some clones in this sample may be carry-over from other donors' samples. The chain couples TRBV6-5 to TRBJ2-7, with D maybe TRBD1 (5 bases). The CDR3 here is CASRQSSYEQYF. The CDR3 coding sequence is TGTGCCAGCCGACAGAGCTCCTACGAGCAGTACTTC.